This T cell receptor beta chain is drawn from a study of CD8 T cells in ankylosing spondylitis. General study points: The study looked at matched synovial fluid samples from ankylosing spondylitis patients. Disease-linked clones were reported to be significantly enriched there. Within ankylosing spondylitis blood, a TCR beta motif made up of eight or nine highly homologous variants appeared to be characteristic.

V was pared by 3 bases and J by 1 base, with 15 bases between. The germline gives CDR1 KGHSH, CDR2 LQKENI. The CDR3 spans 16 residues. Notes on this clonotype: The antigen is not known.

Using quantitative 5'-RACE with molecular barcodes, the authors made TCR beta libraries. TCRdb passed the 5' RACE reads through MiXCR, listing each CDR3 protein once. The sample has about 340,000 distinct CDR3 sequences, 20% to 25% seen once. The gene calls are TRBV18 and TRBJ1-1; weak D call: TRBD1 (5 bases). The receptor was isolated from a male donor with ankylosing spondylitis or in good health (not recorded which). The sample taken for sequencing was blood, either unsorted or a sorted T cell fraction (not recorded which). The CDR3 DNA sequence: TGTGCCAGCTCACCCTCGCCCTTGACAGAGAACACTGAAGCTTTCTTT. Its protein is CASSPSPLTENTEAFF.